This T cell receptor beta chain comes out of a study of cytomegalovirus exposure and HLA in healthy donors. The germline V gene encodes CDR1 GTSNPN and CDR2 SVGIG (reference sequence). V lost 0 bases and J lost 4; bases outside the gene matches: 6. This CDR3 region has 15 residues. Amplification used 60 Vbeta primers and 13 Jbeta primers. Only in-frame clones appear in the TCRdb table, and some are missing; sequencing was by immunoSEQ multiplex PCR. The repertoire holds tens of thousands of clones, with 73% as singletons. J is TRBJ2-3 and V is TRBV30, with 8 bases fitting TRBD2. The sample comprised PBMCs. This clonotype was obtained from a man aged 45-60 years in good health and CMV-seronegative. CDR3: CAWSVSGGPADTQYF. CDR3 bases: TGTGCCTGGAGTGTGTCGGGGGGGCCAGCAGATACGCAGTATTTT.